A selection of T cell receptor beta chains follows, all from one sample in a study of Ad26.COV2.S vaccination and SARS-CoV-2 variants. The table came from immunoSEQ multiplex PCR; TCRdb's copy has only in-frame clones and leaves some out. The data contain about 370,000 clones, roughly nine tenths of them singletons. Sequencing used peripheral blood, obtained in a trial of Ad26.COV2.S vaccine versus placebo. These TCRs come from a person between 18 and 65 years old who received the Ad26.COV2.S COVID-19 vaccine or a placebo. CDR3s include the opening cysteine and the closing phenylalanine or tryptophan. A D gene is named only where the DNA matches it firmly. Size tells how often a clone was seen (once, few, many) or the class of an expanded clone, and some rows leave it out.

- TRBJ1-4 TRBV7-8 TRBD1 CASSPTGVNEKLFF TGTGCCAGCAGCCCGACAGGGGTTAATGAAAAACTGTTTTTT
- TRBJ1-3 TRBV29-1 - CSVEGGSAGNTIYF TGCAGCGTTGAAGGGGGAAGTGCTGGAAACACCATATATTTT
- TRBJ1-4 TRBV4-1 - CASSQETADNEKLFF TGCGCCAGCAGCCAAGAGACAGCTGATAATGAAAAACTGTTTTTT
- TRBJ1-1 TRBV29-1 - CSAEEGRELVAFF TGCAGCGCCGAAGAGGGGCGCGAGCTTGTGGCTTTCTTT
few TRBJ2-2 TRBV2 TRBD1 CASRRQGAYTGELFF TGTGCCAGCAGGCGACAGGGGGCGTATACCGGGGAGCTGTTTTTT
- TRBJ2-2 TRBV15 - CATSRAGRTGELFF TGTGCCACCAGTAGGGCAGGGCGGACCGGGGAGCTGTTTTTT
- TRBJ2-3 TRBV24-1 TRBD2 CATSDRLAGDTQYF TGTGCCACCAGTGATCGACTAGCGGGAGATACGCAGTATTTT
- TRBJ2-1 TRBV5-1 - CASRRGTLYNEQFF TGCGCCAGCAGGAGGGGAACTCTTTACAATGAGCAGTTCTTC
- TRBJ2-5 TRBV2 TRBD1 CASRLDRQKETQYF TGTGCCAGCAGACTGGACAGGCAGAAAGAGACCCAGTACTTC
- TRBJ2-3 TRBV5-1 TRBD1 CASSSRTGWFSSTDTQYF TGCGCCAGCAGCTCTAGGACAGGGTGGTTTTCTAGCACAGATACGCAGTATTTT
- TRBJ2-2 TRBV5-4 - CASSLAGALGELFF TGTGCCAGCAGCTTGGCCGGAGCACTAGGGGAGCTGTTTTTT
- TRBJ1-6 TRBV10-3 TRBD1 CAISEPTGVNSPLHF TGTGCCATCAGTGAACCCACAGGGGTCAATTCACCCCTCCACTTT
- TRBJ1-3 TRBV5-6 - CASNLTHWRGNTIYF TGTGCCAGCAATCTGACCCACTGGAGGGGAAACACCATATATTTT
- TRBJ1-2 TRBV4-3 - CASSPKRGSPWGYTF TGCGCCAGCAGCCCTAAGCGGGGGTCCCCCTGGGGCTACACCTTC
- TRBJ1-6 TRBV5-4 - CASSSEAGLEGTSPLHF TGTGCCAGCAGCTCTGAGGCCGGCCTTGAGGGGACTTCACCCCTCCACTTT
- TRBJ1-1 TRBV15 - CATSSGLRTEAFF TGTGCCACCAGCTCAGGGTTGAGGACTGAAGCTTTCTTT
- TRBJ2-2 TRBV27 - CASAGRPSLVGELFF TGTGCCAGCGCGGGACGACCCTCCCTGGTCGGGGAGCTGTTTTTT
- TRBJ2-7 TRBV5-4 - CASADRSSYEQYF TGTGCCAGTGCCGACAGAAGCTCCTACGAGCAGTACTTC
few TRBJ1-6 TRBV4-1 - CASSQGTAPLHF TGCGCCAGCAGCCAGGGAACGGCGCCCCTCCACTTT
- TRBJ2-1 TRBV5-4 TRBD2 CASTRTSGFVTYNEQFF TGTGCCAGCACACGGACTAGCGGGTTTGTAACCTACAATGAGCAGTTCTTC
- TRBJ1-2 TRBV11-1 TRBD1 CASSLVPQGAFGYTF TGTGCCAGCAGCTTAGTCCCACAGGGGGCATTTGGCTACACCTTC
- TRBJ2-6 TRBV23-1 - CASSLYRVGGANVLTF TGCGCCAGCAGTCTCTACAGGGTTGGTGGGGCCAACGTCCTGACTTTC
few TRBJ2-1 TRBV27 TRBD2 CASSLSGAGGEQFF TGTGCCAGCAGTTTATCTGGGGCGGGGGGTGAGCAGTTCTTC
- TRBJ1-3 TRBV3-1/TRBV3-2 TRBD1 CASSWTGTGNTIYF TGTGCCAGCAGCTGGACAGGGACTGGAAACACCATATATTTT
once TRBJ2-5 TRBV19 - CASSIGDAGTQYF TGTGCCAGTAGTATCGGGGACGCAGGGACCCAGTACTTC
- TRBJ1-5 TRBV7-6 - CASSLGSGPQHF TGTGCCAGCAGCTTAGGGAGTGGGCCCCAGCATTTT
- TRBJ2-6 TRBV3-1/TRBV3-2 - CASSQELGSGANVLTF TGTGCCAGCAGCCAAGAACTAGGGTCCGGGGCCAACGTCCTGACTTTC
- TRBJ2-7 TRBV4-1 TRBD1 CASSQENRGSYEQYF TGCGCCAGCAGCCAAGAGAACAGGGGCTCCTACGAGCAGTACTTC
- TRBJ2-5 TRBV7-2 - CASSLNGGVETQYF TGTGCCAGCAGCTTAAATGGGGGTGTTGAGACCCAGTACTTC
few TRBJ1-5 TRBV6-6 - CASTPMGGYQPQHF TGTGCCAGCACCCCTATGGGGGGATACCAGCCCCAGCATTTT
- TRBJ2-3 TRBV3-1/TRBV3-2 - CASSQATSMKYF TGTGCCAGCAGCCAAGCCACTAGCATGAAGTATTTT
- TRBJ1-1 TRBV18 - CASSPPGYTEAFF TGTGCCAGCTCACCACCGGGGTACACTGAAGCTTTCTTT
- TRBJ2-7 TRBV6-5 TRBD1 CASRGTGEDYEQYF TGTGCCAGCAGGGGGACAGGGGAGGACTACGAGCAGTACTTC
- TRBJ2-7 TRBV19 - CASSLQTGPSYEQYF TGTGCCAGTAGTTTACAGACAGGACCTTCCTACGAGCAGTACTTC
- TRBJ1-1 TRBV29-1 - CSVAWGGDTEAFF TGCAGCGTTGCCTGGGGTGGGGACACTGAAGCTTTCTTT
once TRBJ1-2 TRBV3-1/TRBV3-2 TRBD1 CASSLRTGTGYGYTF TGTGCCAGCAGCCTCAGAACCGGGACAGGGTATGGCTACACCTTC
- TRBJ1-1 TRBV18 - CASSPNEGTLSTEAFF TGTGCCAGCTCACCCAATGAGGGTACCCTTTCCACTGAAGCTTTCTTT
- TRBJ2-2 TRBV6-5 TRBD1 CASSEIQGARELFF TGTGCCAGCAGCGAGATCCAGGGGGCTCGGGAGCTGTTTTTT
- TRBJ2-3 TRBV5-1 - CASSGSTSTDTQYF TGCGCCAGCAGCGGCTCGACCAGCACAGATACGCAGTATTTT
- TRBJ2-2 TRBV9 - CASSVDYQNTGELFF TGTGCCAGCAGCGTAGACTACCAAAACACCGGGGAGCTGTTTTTT
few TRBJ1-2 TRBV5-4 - CASSPPGHLYGYTF TGTGCCAGCAGCCCGCCGGGACACCTCTATGGCTACACCTTC
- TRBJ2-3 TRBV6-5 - CASSLRTWSSTDTQYF TGTGCCAGCAGTTTGCGTACATGGTCTAGCACAGATACGCAGTATTTT
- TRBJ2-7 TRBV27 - CASSRGPHEQYF TGTGCCAGCAGCAGGGGCCCCCACGAGCAGTACTTC
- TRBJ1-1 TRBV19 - CASSIVSNRVEAFF TGTGCCAGTAGTATAGTCTCCAACAGAGTTGAAGCTTTCTTT
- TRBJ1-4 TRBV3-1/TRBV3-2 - CASSLQLGVGEKLFF TGTGCCAGCAGCCTCCAACTAGGGGTGGGGGAAAAACTGTTTTTT
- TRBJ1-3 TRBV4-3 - CASSQEAVGNTIYF TGCGCCAGCAGCCAAGAAGCAGTTGGAAACACCATATATTTT
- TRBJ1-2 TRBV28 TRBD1 CASSLHQTGGFRGYTF TGTGCCAGCAGTTTACATCAGACAGGGGGCTTTCGTGGCTACACCTTC
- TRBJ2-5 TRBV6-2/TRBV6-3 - CASSSGTAQETQYF TGTGCCAGCAGTTCCGGGACCGCACAAGAGACCCAGTACTTC
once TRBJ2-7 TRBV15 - CATRAGTSYEQYF TGTGCCACCAGGGCAGGGACCTCCTACGAGCAGTACTTC